The entry below describes one T cell receptor (beta chain). This entry is derived from a study of blood T cell repertoires in COVID-19. Study-level information: Some COVID-19 samples were acute and others convalescent; all came from the United States, Italy and Spain.

The CDR3 consists of 12 residues. The V end lost 7 bases, the J end lost 4 bases, and 13 bases lay between the germline ends. CDR1 is GTSNPN, CDR2 SVGIG, per germline (reference sequence). Original analysis: Estimation of nucleated cell counts was performed using reference gene primer amplification. Only in-frame clones appear in the TCRdb table, and some are missing; sequencing was by immunoSEQ multiplex PCR. For V, J and clone size, that table is used; D and trimming come from the DNA. The sample yields hundreds of thousands of clones, around 89% seen once. The sample consisted of peripheral blood. The rearrangement uses TRBV30 and TRBJ1-1; tentative D call: TRBD1 (5 bases). The clonotype was recovered from a woman aged 25 to 45 who had recovered from COVID-19. The CDR3 DNA reads TGTGCCTCCCCAGACAGAGCCACTGAAGCTTTCTTT. Amino acid sequence: CASPDRATEAFF.